The 9 T cell receptor beta chains in this list originate from one sample, sequenced in a study of blood T cell repertoires in COVID-19. Clones were read by immunoSEQ multiplex PCR, and TCRdb kept only the in-frame ones, dropping some. The sample has 14,000 or so clones; around 80% are singletons. The sequenced material came from peripheral blood. Receptor source: a human donor in a cohort sampled during active COVID-19.

The chain joins TRBV7-4 to TRBJ2-5; 7 bases are shared with TRBD1. V lost 3 bases to trimming and J lost 3 bases; unmatched junction nucleotides: 1. Looked up from germline, CDR1 is SGHVT and CDR2 is SQSDAQ. CDR3 length: 13 residues. The CDR3: CASSFTGEETQYF. The DNA for the CDR3 is TGTGCCAGCAGCTTTACAGGGGAAGAGACCCAGTACTTC.

CDR3 in amino acids: CATKYGRANTGELFF. The CDR3 DNA reads TGTGCCACCAAATATGGCAGGGCGAACACCGGGGAGCTGTTTTTT. V and J are TRBV28 and TRBJ2-2; D may be TRBD1 (5 bases). The V gene lost 10 bases and the J gene lost 0 bases, with 15 bases spanning the gap. This CDR3 contains 15 residues. CDR1 and CDR2 (germline): MDHEN, SYDVKM.

The rearrangement links TRBV14 to TRBJ2-5, with TRBD2 matching 10 bases. Trimming took 3 bases from V and 5 from J; bases not matched to a gene: 6. The CDR3 is made up of 15 amino acids. CDR1 and CDR2 from the germline V gene are SGHDN and FVKESK. CDR3 nucleotide sequence: TGTGCCAGCAGCCATAGAACTAGCGGGGTCGAGACCCAGTACTTC. Translation: CASSHRTSGVETQYF.

The chain combines TRBV15 with TRBJ1-1; 9 nucleotides align to TRBD1. Per germline, CDR1 LNHNV and CDR2 YYDKDF (reference sequence). The CDR3 loop spans 12 amino acids. V lost 1 base and J lost 12; bases outside the gene matches: 3. This CDR3 is CATSRVQGATFF. CDR3 coding DNA: TGTGCCACCAGCAGAGTACAGGGGGCGACTTTCTTT.

V gene TRBV27 combines with J gene TRBJ2-2; TRBD2 aligns across 7 bases. Losses at the gene ends were 1 base for V and 7 bases for J; bases not matched to a gene: 15. The CDR3 runs to 18 residues. The germline V gene has CDR1 MNHEY and CDR2 SMNVEV (reference sequence). This CDR3 reads CASSLFVRGSTQGGELFF. The DNA of the CDR3 is TGTGCCAGCAGTTTATTTGTCCGCGGGAGTACGCAGGGCGGGGAGCTGTTTTTT.

This clone turned up a few times. The chain is built from TRBV7-2 and TRBJ2-7; D possibly corresponds to TRBD1 (6 bases). CDR1 is SGHTA and CDR2 is FQGNSA in the germline V gene. V lost 4 bases and J lost 4, with 14 bases in between. This CDR3 spans 14 amino acids. The CDR3 sequence is CASSSSGEWYEQYF. The CDR3 nucleotides read TGTGCCAGCAGCTCCTCAGGGGAATGGTACGAGCAGTACTTC.

The J gene is TRBJ1-3, the V gene TRBV7-8; D uncertain. The germline V and J ends were trimmed by 6 bases and 0 bases, with 9 bases remaining between them. This CDR3 spans 14 amino acids. Germline V gene data show CDR1 as SGHVS and CDR2 as FQNEAQ. The CDR3 DNA is TGTGCCAGCAGAGCACTTCCCTCTGGAAACACCATATATTTT. Its protein is CASRALPSGNTIYF.

The rearrangement joins TRBV5-6 to TRBJ2-1, with D possibly TRBD1 on 5 matching bases. Germline V gives CDR1 SGHDT, CDR2 YYEEEE. V gave up 4 bases and J gave up 0 bases, with 11 bases separating them. The CDR3 is made up of 15 amino acids. The CDR3 DNA sequence: TGTGCCAGCAGCGCCATAAGGGGCTCCTACAATGAGCAGTTCTTC. It translates to CASSAIRGSYNEQFF.

This sequence joins TRBV6-2 or TRBV6-3 and TRBJ1-4; TRBD1 matches at 7 bases. J lost 7 bases, V lost 6 bases, and 5 bases had no gene match. This CDR3 comprises 13 residues. Per germline, CDR1 MNHEY and CDR2 SVGEGT. The CDR3 sequence is CASSPGTAEKLFF. The CDR3 DNA reads as TGTGCCAGCAGCCCGGGGACAGCTGAAAAACTGTTTTTT.